This T cell receptor (beta chain) was captured in a study of shared clonotypes between healthy human individuals. Germline assignment: CDR1 SQVTM and CDR2 ANQGSEA. The J segment lost 6 bases and the V segment lost 6 bases, leaving 5 bases of the junction unmatched. This CDR3 is built from 13 residues. Profiling relied on immunoSEQ multiplex PCR, and the TCRdb table lists in-frame clones only, not all of them. In the table there are a few million clones, approximately 95% of which are singletons. Material: naive CD4+ T cells from PBMCs. The subset was: CD45RA+ positively selected. The sequence derives from a man between 18 and 35 years old in good health. Some clones in this sample may be carry-over from other donors' samples. The rearrangement links TRBV29-1 to TRBJ1-2; 12 positions agree with TRBD1. The CDR3 loop reads CSVGQGAKDGYTF. DNA for the CDR3: TGCAGCGTGGGACAGGGGGCTAAAGATGGCTACACCTTC.